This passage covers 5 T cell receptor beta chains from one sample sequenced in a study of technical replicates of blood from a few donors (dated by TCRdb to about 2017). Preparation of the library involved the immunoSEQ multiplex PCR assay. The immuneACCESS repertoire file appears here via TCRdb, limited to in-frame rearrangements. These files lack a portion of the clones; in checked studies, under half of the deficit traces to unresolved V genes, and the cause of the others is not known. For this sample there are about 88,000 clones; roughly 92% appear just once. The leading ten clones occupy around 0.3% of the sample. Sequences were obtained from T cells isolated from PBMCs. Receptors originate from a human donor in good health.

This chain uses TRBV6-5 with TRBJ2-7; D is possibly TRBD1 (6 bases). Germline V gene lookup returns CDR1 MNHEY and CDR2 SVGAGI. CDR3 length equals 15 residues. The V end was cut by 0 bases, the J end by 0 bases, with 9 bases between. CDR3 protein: CASSYSGTSSYEQYF. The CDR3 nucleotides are TGTGCCAGCAGTTACTCCGGGACAAGCTCCTACGAGCAGTACTTC.

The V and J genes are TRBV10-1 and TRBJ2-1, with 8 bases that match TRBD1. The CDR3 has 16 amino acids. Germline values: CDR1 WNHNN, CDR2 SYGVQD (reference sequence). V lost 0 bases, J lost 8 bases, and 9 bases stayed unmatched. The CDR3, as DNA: TGCGCCAGCAGTGAGTCGAGGACAGGGTCTATTCATGAGCAGTTCTTC. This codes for CASSESRTGSIHEQFF.

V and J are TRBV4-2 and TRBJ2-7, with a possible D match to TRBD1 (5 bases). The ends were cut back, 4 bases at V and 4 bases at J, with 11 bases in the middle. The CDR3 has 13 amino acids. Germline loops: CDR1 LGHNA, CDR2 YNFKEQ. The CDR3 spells CASSPQPGYEQYF. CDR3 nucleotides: TGTGCCAGCAGCCCGCAACCAGGGTACGAGCAGTACTTC.

CDR3 sequence: CASSEGGTIDTQYF. The CDR3 region has the DNA TGTGCCAGCAGTGAAGGGGGGACAATAGATACGCAGTATTTT. The chain is built from TRBV6-1 and TRBJ2-3, with D perhaps TRBD1 (6 bases). The CDR3 is 14 amino acids. The ends were cut back, 1 base at V and 5 bases at J, with 10 bases in the middle. Germline V lookup: CDR1 MNHNS, CDR2 SASEGT.

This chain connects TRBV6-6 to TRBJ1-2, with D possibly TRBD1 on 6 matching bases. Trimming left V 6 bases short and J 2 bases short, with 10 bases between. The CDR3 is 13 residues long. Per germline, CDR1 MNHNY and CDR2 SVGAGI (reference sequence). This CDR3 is CASSLDRNYGYTF. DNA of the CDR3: TGTGCCAGCAGCCTCGACAGGAACTATGGCTACACCTTC.